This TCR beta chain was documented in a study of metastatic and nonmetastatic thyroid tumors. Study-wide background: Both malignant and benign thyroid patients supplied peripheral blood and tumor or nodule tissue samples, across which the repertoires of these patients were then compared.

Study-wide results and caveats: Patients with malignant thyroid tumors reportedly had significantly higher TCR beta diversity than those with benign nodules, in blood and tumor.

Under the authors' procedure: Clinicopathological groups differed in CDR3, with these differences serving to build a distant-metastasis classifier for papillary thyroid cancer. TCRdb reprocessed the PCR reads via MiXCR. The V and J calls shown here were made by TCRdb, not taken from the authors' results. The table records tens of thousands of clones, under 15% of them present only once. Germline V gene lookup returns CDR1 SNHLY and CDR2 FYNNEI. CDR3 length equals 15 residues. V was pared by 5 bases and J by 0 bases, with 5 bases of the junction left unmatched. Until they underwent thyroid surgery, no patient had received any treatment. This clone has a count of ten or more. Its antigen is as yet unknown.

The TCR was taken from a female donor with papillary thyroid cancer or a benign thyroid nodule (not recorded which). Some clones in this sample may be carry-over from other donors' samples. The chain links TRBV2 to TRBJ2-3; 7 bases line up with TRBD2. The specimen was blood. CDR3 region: CASSSGTTSTDTQYF. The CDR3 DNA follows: TGTGCCAGCAGTTCCGGGACTACTAGCACAGATACGCAGTATTTT.